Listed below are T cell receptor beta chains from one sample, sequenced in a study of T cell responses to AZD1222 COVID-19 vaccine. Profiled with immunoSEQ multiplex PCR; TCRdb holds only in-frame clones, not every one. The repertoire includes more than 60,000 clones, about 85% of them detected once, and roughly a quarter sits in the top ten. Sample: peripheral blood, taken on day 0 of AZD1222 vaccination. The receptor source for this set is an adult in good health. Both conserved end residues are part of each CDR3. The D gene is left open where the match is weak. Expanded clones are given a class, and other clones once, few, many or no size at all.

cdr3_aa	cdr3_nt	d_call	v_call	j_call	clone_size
CASSLVGTHRGNTIYF	TGCGCCAGCAGCTTGGTAGGGACCCACCGTGGGAACACCATATATTTT	NA	TRBV5-1	TRBJ1-3	NA
CASSWGAVSYNEQFF	TGTGCCAGCAGCTGGGGGGCGGTCTCCTACAATGAGCAGTTCTTC	NA	TRBV27	TRBJ2-1	NA
CASSLGAFSGETQYF	TGTGCCAGTAGCCTCGGGGCCTTCTCGGGAGAGACCCAGTACTTC	NA	TRBV19	TRBJ2-5	NA
CASSPGVDYGYTF	TGCGCCAGCAGCCCAGGGGTGGACTATGGCTACACCTTC	NA	TRBV5-1	TRBJ1-2	NA
CASSQGGLTEAFF	TGTGCCAGCAGCCAAGGGGGGTTAACTGAAGCTTTCTTT	NA	TRBV6-5	TRBJ1-1	NA
CAAQPPDTQYF	TGTGCCGCCCAGCCTCCGGATACGCAGTATTTT	NA	TRBV7-9	TRBJ2-3	NA
CASSWGGEQFF	TGTGCCAGCAGTTGGGGGGGTGAGCAGTTCTTC	TRBD2	TRBV6-5	TRBJ2-1	NA
CASSGTGGVYEQFF	TGTGCCAGTAGTGGGACAGGGGGTGTATATGAGCAGTTCTTC	TRBD1	TRBV19	TRBJ2-1	NA
CASSYRGVNTEAFF	TGTGCCAGCAGTTACCGGGGGGTGAACACTGAAGCTTTCTTT	NA	TRBV6-2/TRBV6-3	TRBJ1-1	NA
CASSSGTENTEAFF	TGTGCCAGCAGTTCCGGGACCGAGAACACTGAAGCTTTCTTT	NA	TRBV6-2/TRBV6-3	TRBJ1-1	once